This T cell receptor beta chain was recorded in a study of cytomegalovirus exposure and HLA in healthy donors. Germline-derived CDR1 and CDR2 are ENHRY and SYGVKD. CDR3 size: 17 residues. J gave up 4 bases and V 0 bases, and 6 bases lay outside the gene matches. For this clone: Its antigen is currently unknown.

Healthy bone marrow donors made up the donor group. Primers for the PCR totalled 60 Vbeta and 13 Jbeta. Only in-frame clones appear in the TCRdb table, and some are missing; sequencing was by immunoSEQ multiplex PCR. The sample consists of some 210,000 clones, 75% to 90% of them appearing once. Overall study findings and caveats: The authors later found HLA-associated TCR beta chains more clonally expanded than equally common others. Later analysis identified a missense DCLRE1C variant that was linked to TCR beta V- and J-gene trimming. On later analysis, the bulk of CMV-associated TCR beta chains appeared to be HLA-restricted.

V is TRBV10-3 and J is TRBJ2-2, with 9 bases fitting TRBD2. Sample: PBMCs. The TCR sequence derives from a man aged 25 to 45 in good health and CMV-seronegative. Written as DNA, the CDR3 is TGTGCCATCAGTGAGTCAATCGCGGGAGGGGTCACCGGGGAGCTGTTTTTT. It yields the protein CAISESIAGGVTGELFF.